Listed below are T cell receptor beta chains from one sample, sequenced in a study of shared clonotypes between healthy human individuals. Sequenced by immunoSEQ multiplex PCR; TCRdb stores in-frame clones only, minus some. Counted here are roughly 2 million clones, approximately 94% occurring once; the ten biggest clones make up roughly 0.13%. The specimen sequenced was naive CD4+ T cells sorted from blood. Receptors originate from a young man in good health. Both conserved end residues are part of each CDR3. The order of the fields is D gene, clone size, V gene, J gene, CDR3 DNA, CDR3 protein. D genes are given only for firm matches. The size field is filled for only some rows; it gives once, few, many or a size class.

D: NA; size: few; V: TRBV5-1; J: TRBJ2-7; DNA: TGCGCCAGCAGCGCCAGCTACGAGCAGTACTTC; CDR3: CASSASYEQYF
D: NA; size: NA; V: TRBV6-1; J: TRBJ1-4; DNA: TGTGCCAGCAGTGCTACAGGACTAGGAACTAATGAAAAACTGTTTTTT; CDR3: CASSATGLGTNEKLFF
D: NA; size: NA; V: TRBV6-6; J: TRBJ1-5; DNA: TGTGCCAGCAGTTATGACGAGGCATCGCCCCAGCATTTT; CDR3: CASSYDEASPQHF
D: TRBD2; size: NA; V: TRBV7-9; J: TRBJ2-1; DNA: TGTGCCAGCAGCTCCCGCGGACTAGCGGGCGGGCCCTACAATGAGCAGTTCTTC; CDR3: CASSSRGLAGGPYNEQFF
D: NA; size: few; V: TRBV6-5; J: TRBJ1-1; DNA: TGTGCCAGCAGTTACTCGAGGCAGGGACGGACTGAAGCTTTCTTT; CDR3: CASSYSRQGRTEAFF
D: NA; size: NA; V: TRBV2; J: TRBJ1-2; DNA: TGTGCCAGCAGACTGGAGGGGGAGAGCTATGGCTACACCTTC; CDR3: CASRLEGESYGYTF
D: NA; size: NA; V: TRBV6-6; J: TRBJ1-1; DNA: TGTGCCAGCAGTTACTCTAAGCCTGAAGCTTTCTTT; CDR3: CASSYSKPEAFF
D: TRBD2; size: NA; V: TRBV9; J: TRBJ2-1; DNA: TGTGCCAGCAGCCCCACGGAAGGGCGGGAGCTCTACAATGAGCAGTTCTTC; CDR3: CASSPTEGRELYNEQFF
D: TRBD2; size: NA; V: TRBV30; J: TRBJ2-7; DNA: TGTGCCTGGACTAGCGGGAGGGGGTCCTACGAGCAGTACTTC; CDR3: CAWTSGRGSYEQYF
D: NA; size: NA; V: TRBV11-3; J: TRBJ2-7; DNA: TGTGCCAGCAGCCTGGGCATCTCCTACGAGCAGTACTTC; CDR3: CASSLGISYEQYF
D: NA; size: NA; V: TRBV18; J: TRBJ2-7; DNA: TGTGCCAGCTCGGAAGAGGTCCGACAGGAGCAGTACTTC; CDR3: CASSEEVRQEQYF
D: NA; size: once; V: TRBV10-3; J: TRBJ2-3; DNA: TGTGCCATCAGTGAGTCGGGGTCGCGGACTGGCACAGATTCGCAGTATTTT; CDR3: CAISESGSRTGTDSQYF
D: NA; size: NA; V: TRBV5-1; J: TRBJ2-5; DNA: TGCGCCACGAAGGTCGGCGTCGGAGAGACCCAGTACTTC; CDR3: CATKVGVGETQYF
D: NA; size: NA; V: TRBV11-2; J: TRBJ2-5; DNA: TGTGCCAGCAGCTTAGATCGTACCGGAGGGACCCAGTACTTC; CDR3: CASSLDRTGGTQYF
D: NA; size: once; V: TRBV7-9; J: TRBJ2-7; DNA: TGTGCCAGCAGTTCGGGCCAACCGGCCGGCGAGCAGTACTTC; CDR3: CASSSGQPAGEQYF
D: TRBD1; size: NA; V: TRBV9; J: TRBJ1-2; DNA: TGTGCCAGCAGTCTAGGACAGGTGAATGGCTACACCTTC; CDR3: CASSLGQVNGYTF
D: TRBD2; size: NA; V: TRBV23-1; J: TRBJ2-7; DNA: TGCGCTAGCAGTCAAAGACTAGCGGGGGGGCCTACCAGATTCCACGAGCAGTACTTC; CDR3: CASSQRLAGGPTRFHEQYF
D: NA; size: NA; V: TRBV28; J: TRBJ1-6; DNA: TGTGCCAGCACCATGGGGGGGGCGAGGGGGAATTCACCCCTCCACTTT; CDR3: CASTMGGARGNSPLHF
D: TRBD1; size: NA; V: TRBV11-3; J: TRBJ2-7; DNA: TGTGCCAAGAGACAGGGATACGAGCAGTACTTC; CDR3: CAKRQGYEQYF
D: NA; size: NA; V: TRBV7-2; J: TRBJ1-1; DNA: TGTGCCAGCAGGTCGGGACGGACGAACACTGAAGCTTTCTTT; CDR3: CASRSGRTNTEAFF
D: NA; size: NA; V: TRBV7-8; J: TRBJ2-2; DNA: TGTGCCAGCAGCTTGGAGACAGGGAACACCGGGGAGCTGTTTTTT; CDR3: CASSLETGNTGELFF
D: NA; size: NA; V: TRBV27; J: TRBJ2-7; DNA: TGTGCCAGCCGCAGGGACCCCCTCTACGAGCAGTACTTC; CDR3: CASRRDPLYEQYF
D: TRBD2; size: NA; V: TRBV5-1; J: TRBJ2-3; DNA: TGCGCCAGCAGCTCTGGTTCTAGCGGGGGGCCAGATACGCAGTATTTT; CDR3: CASSSGSSGGPDTQYF
D: TRBD1; size: NA; V: TRBV2; J: TRBJ1-5; DNA: TGTGCCAGCAGCGGGACAGGGCATAGCAATCAGCCCCAGCATTTT; CDR3: CASSGTGHSNQPQHF
D: TRBD1; size: NA; V: TRBV25-1; J: TRBJ1-1; DNA: TGTGCCAGCACCCCTGTGGGGACAGGGAAGATCACTGAAGCTTTCTTT; CDR3: CASTPVGTGKITEAFF
D: NA; size: NA; V: TRBV5-1; J: TRBJ2-7; DNA: TGCGCCAGCAGCTTGCAGGGCTCCTACGAGCAGTACTTC; CDR3: CASSLQGSYEQYF
D: NA; size: NA; V: TRBV5-6; J: TRBJ2-1; DNA: TGTGCCAGCAGGGTGCGGGGTGAGTCCAATGAGCAGTTCTTC; CDR3: CASRVRGESNEQFF
D: TRBD2; size: NA; V: TRBV5-4; J: TRBJ2-3; DNA: TGTGCCAGCAGCTCCGCGGGGCGGGGGTCCGGAGATACGCAGTATTTT; CDR3: CASSSAGRGSGDTQYF
D: NA; size: NA; V: TRBV6-6; J: TRBJ1-1; DNA: TGTGCCAGCTGTATTCTGAACACTGAAGCTTTCTTT; CDR3: CASCILNTEAFF
D: TRBD1; size: once; V: TRBV30; J: TRBJ2-7; DNA: TGTGCCTGGGCCGGGACAGGGTCCTACGAGCAGTACTTC; CDR3: CAWAGTGSYEQYF
D: TRBD1; size: NA; V: TRBV28; J: TRBJ1-5; DNA: TGTGCCAGCAGGCCTGCCGGACAGGGCGACAATCAGCCCCAGCATTTT; CDR3: CASRPAGQGDNQPQHF
D: NA; size: NA; V: TRBV4-3; J: TRBJ1-2; DNA: TGCGCCAGCAGCCAAGATACCGACTATGGCTACACCTTC; CDR3: CASSQDTDYGYTF
D: NA; size: NA; V: TRBV10-3; J: TRBJ1-3; DNA: TGTGCCATCAAGAGTTCTGGAAACACCATATATTTT; CDR3: CAIKSSGNTIYF
D: TRBD1; size: NA; V: TRBV28; J: TRBJ2-7; DNA: TGTGCCAGCACCCAAAGGACAGGAACCTACGAGCAGTACTTC; CDR3: CASTQRTGTYEQYF
D: TRBD2; size: NA; V: TRBV7-8; J: TRBJ2-7; DNA: TGTGCCAGCAGCTTAGGTGGGTCTAGCGGCTCCTACGAGCAGTACTTC; CDR3: CASSLGGSSGSYEQYF
D: NA; size: NA; V: TRBV7-2; J: TRBJ1-3; DNA: TGTGCCAGCAGCTTAGTGTCAGGGGAGCACACCATATATTTT; CDR3: CASSLVSGEHTIYF
D: NA; size: NA; V: TRBV28; J: TRBJ1-1; DNA: TGTGCCAGCAGTTCACCCCCAACAGCAAACACTGAAGCTTTCTTT; CDR3: CASSSPPTANTEAFF
D: NA; size: NA; V: TRBV2; J: TRBJ1-2; DNA: TGTGCCAGCAGTGAAACAAGGGCCGCGGGGACAGGCTACACCTTC; CDR3: CASSETRAAGTGYTF